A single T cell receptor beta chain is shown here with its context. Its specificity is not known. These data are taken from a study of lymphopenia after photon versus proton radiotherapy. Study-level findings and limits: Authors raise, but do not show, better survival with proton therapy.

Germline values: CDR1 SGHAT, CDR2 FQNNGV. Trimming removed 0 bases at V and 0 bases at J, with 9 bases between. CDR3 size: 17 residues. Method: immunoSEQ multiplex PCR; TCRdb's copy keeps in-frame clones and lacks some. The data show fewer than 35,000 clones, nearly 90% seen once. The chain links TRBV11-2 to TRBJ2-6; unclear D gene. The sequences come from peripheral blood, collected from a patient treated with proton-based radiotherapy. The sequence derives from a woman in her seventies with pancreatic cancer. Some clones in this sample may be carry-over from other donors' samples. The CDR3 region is CASSLDGYLSGANVLTF. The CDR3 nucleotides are TGTGCCAGCAGCTTAGATGGCTACCTCTCTGGGGCCAACGTCCTGACTTTC.